Below are 10 T cell receptor beta chains sequenced from a single sample in a study of immune evolution from preneoplasia to lung adenocarcinoma. Clones were read by immunoSEQ multiplex PCR, and TCRdb kept only the in-frame ones, dropping some. This table holds around 3,800 clones, 70% to 75% found once. The sequencing input was FFPE minimally invasive lung adenocarcinoma tissue. Every receptor here comes from a person in their sixties or seventies with lung adenocarcinoma.

Only a few counts were recorded for this clone. The chain joins TRBV5-6 to TRBJ2-7; TRBD1 agrees at 9 bases. Germline V gene lookup returns CDR1 SGHDT and CDR2 YYEEEE. This CDR3 has 16 amino acids. V lost 2 bases and J lost 0; bases outside the gene matches: 6. The CDR3 here is CASSFLGTGTSYEQYF. The CDR3 region has the DNA TGTGCCAGCAGCTTCCTCGGGACAGGGACCTCCTACGAGCAGTACTTC.

The chain is built from TRBV13 and TRBJ2-3, with TRBD2 matching over 12 bases. The J segment lost 8 bases and the V segment lost 3 bases, leaving 6 bases of the junction unmatched. The CDR3 sequence is 15 residues long. Germline CDR1 reads PRHDT; CDR2 reads FYEKMQ (reference sequence). In DNA form, the CDR3 reads TGTGCCAGCAGCTTTGCTAGCGGGGGGGCGGGTACGCAGTATTTT. It specifies CASSFASGGAGTQYF.

This clone was observed a few times. J is TRBJ1-5 and V is TRBV12-5; D is possibly TRBD1 (5 bases). V was shortened by 2 bases and J by 6 bases, with 8 bases between the two germline ends. The CDR3 extends over 13 amino acids. Germline CDR1 reads LGHNT; CDR2 reads FRNRAP. The chain's CDR3 is CASGLWGFQPQHF. CDR3 in DNA: TGTGCTAGTGGTTTGTGGGGGTTTCAGCCCCAGCATTTT.

This rearrangement joins TRBV28 to TRBJ2-7; perhaps TRBD2 as D (6 bases). Germline-derived CDR1 and CDR2 are MDHEN and SYDVKM. The CDR3 length is 16 residues. Trimming removed 6 bases at V and 7 bases at J, with 25 bases between. The CDR3 loop reads CASSPAQEGLGGEQYF. The CDR3 DNA follows: TGTGCCAGCAGCCCCGCCCAGGAGGGCCTTGGTGGGGAGCAGTACTTC.

The chain is built from TRBV11-2 and TRBJ2-1; D not certain. CDR3 length equals 12 residues. Germline V gene data show CDR1 as SGHAT and CDR2 as FQNNGV. Trimming took off 4 bases at V and 9 bases at J, with 10 bases between the two ends. In DNA, the CDR3 is TGTGCCAGCAGCTGGAGTATGGGTGAGCAGTTCTTC. The encoded protein is CASSWSMGEQFF.

This clone was seen more than once but under ten times. The chain has TRBV7-6 and TRBJ2-2; 7 bases match TRBD1. V shed 2 bases, J shed 1 base, and the junction held 7 bases outside the gene matches. This CDR3 is 17 amino acids long. Germline CDR1 SGHVS, CDR2 FNYEAQ. The CDR3 region is CASSLISRDRNTGELFF. The CDR3 DNA sequence: TGTGCCAGCAGCTTAATAAGCCGGGACAGGAACACCGGGGAGCTGTTTTTT.

The chain is built from TRBV28 and TRBJ2-2; 7 bases line up with TRBD2. The V gene's germline CDR1 is MDHEN and CDR2 SYDVKM. The V and J ends lost 10 bases and 10 bases, in that order; junction bases with no gene match: 9. This CDR3 contains 12 residues. CDR3 region: CATSGLAEELFF. The CDR3 DNA reads as TGTGCCACCTCCGGGCTAGCGGAGGAGCTGTTTTTT.

The rearrangement joins TRBV5-1 to TRBJ1-1; TRBD1 aligns across 8 bases. Unmatched junction bases numbered 13, after V lost 0 bases and J lost 0 bases. Looked up from germline, CDR1 is SGHRS and CDR2 is YFSETQ. The CDR3 sequence is 19 residues long. This chain's CDR3 is CASSLAGGAERRMNTEAFF. CDR3 coding DNA: TGCGCCAGCAGCTTGGCAGGGGGCGCGGAGCGTCGGATGAACACTGAAGCTTTCTTT.

V usage is TRBV7-9 and J usage is TRBJ2-5, with 7 bases fitting TRBD2. The V segment lost 6 bases and the J segment 2 bases; nucleotides outside the gene matches: 3. This CDR3 is 13 amino acids long. In germline, CDR1 is SEHNR, CDR2 FQNEAQ (reference sequence). Here the CDR3 DNA reads TGTGCCAGCAGGCGGGACTATCAAGAGACCCAGTACTTC. As protein: CASRRDYQETQYF.

This chain uses TRBV9 with TRBJ1-1, with 9 nucleotides matching TRBD1. Germline V gives CDR1 SGDLS, CDR2 YYNGEE. CDR3 length: 15 residues. The V and J ends lost 4 bases and 3 bases, in that order; junction bases with no gene match: 7. This CDR3 reads CASSTSGTGYTEAFF. CDR3 DNA sequence: TGTGCCAGCAGCACCTCCGGGACAGGGTACACTGAAGCTTTCTTT.